This T cell receptor (beta chain) is from a study of tumor-infiltrating lymphocytes in primary liver carcinoma. From approximately 500 ng total RNA, TCR beta cDNA was generated with a primer in the constant region. Slightly modified ARM-PCR served as the procedure for the TCR beta libraries. These libraries came from three rounds of nested multiplex PCR. Researchers ran the first two PCR rounds for approximately 10 cycles each with TRBV1-TRBV30 forward primers and a C-beta reverse primer. A single record per CDR3 protein comes from TCRdb applying MiXCR to the multiplex PCR reads. Among tens of thousands of distinct CDR3 sequences listed, over 60% were seen once. Starting material for RNA and DNA co-extraction consisted of roughly 17-31 mg of unsorted bulk tissue. This clonotype was picked up many times. The CDR3 consists of 13 residues. Germline V gene sequence: CDR1 SQVTM, CDR2 ANQGSEA. Unmatched junction bases numbered 5, after V lost 5 bases and J lost 4 bases.

Sequencing input: liver tumor tissue from sampling region 4. Specified subset: tumor region T4, right-lateral pole. The TCR originated in a man in his forties or fifties with primary liver carcinoma and hepatitis B virus infection. This chain uses TRBV29-1 with TRBJ1-5, with 7 bases lining up with TRBD1. In DNA, the CDR3 is TGCAGCGTTATGGGACAGTCTAATCAGCCCCAGCATTTT. This encodes CSVMGQSNQPQHF.